Shown below are 21 T cell receptor beta chains from a single sample sequenced in a study of T cell responses to AZD1222 COVID-19 vaccine. Assay used: immunoSEQ multiplex PCR; TCRdb lists only in-frame clones, some missing. The sample lists tens of thousands of clones, 90% to 95% seen once, with approximately 6% in the top ten. Sequencing used peripheral blood, obtained 28 days after the second dose of the MenACWY control vaccine. The origin of the receptors is an adult who received the MenACWY meningococcal vaccine as a control.

The V and J genes are TRBV7-9 and TRBJ2-1; TRBD2 might be the D (5 bases). Trimming took off 5 bases at V and 0 bases at J, with 14 bases between the two ends. Germline values: CDR1 SEHNR, CDR2 FQNEAQ (reference sequence). CDR3 length: 16 residues. For the CDR3, the DNA is TGTGCCAGCAGCGCCAGAAGTGGGAGCTCCTACAATGAGCAGTTCTTC. Protein sequence: CASSARSGSSYNEQFF.

V usage is TRBV5-1 and J usage is TRBJ1-3, with D unresolved. V gave up 2 bases and J gave up 0 bases, with 12 bases separating them. The CDR3 consists of 16 residues. Looked up from germline, CDR1 is SGHRS and CDR2 is YFSETQ. DNA of the CDR3: TGCGCCAGCAGCTTAAACCCAGAAGTCTCTGGAAACACCATATATTTT. Translating it yields CASSLNPEVSGNTIYF.

In this sample, this clone turned up a few times. The J gene is TRBJ2-3, the V gene TRBV3-1 (or the pseudogene TRBV3-2); D is ambiguous. The CDR3 is 14 residues long. Germline V gene data show CDR1 as LGHDT and CDR2 as YNNKEL (reference sequence). V lost 4 bases and J 1 base, leaving 9 bases between the germline ends. CDR3 sequence: CASSPLWGTDTQYF. CDR3 in DNA: TGTGCCAGCAGCCCCCTTTGGGGCACAGATACGCAGTATTTT.

In its sample, this clone was seen a few times. The chain has TRBV6-5 and TRBJ2-7, with D possibly TRBD1 on 6 matching bases. Germline V gene data show CDR1 as MNHEY and CDR2 as SVGAGI. The CDR3 loop spans 15 amino acids. The CDR3 reads CAGAPQDSPSYEQYF. The CDR3 DNA is TGTGCGGGGGCCCCTCAAGACAGTCCTTCCTACGAGCAGTACTTC.

The rearrangement joins TRBV24-1 to TRBJ1-1; perhaps TRBD1 as D (5 bases). V was cut by 5 bases and J by 0 bases, with 15 bases left in between. CDR3 length: 16 amino acids. The germline CDR1 and CDR2 sequences are KGHDR and SFDVKD. The CDR3 DNA sequence: TGTGCCACCAGTGTCTCGGGGACGCATATGAACACTGAAGCTTTCTTT. Protein sequence: CATSVSGTHMNTEAFF.

This chain joins TRBV11-2 and TRBJ2-3; TRBD1 agrees at 9 bases. The J segment lost 3 bases and the V segment lost 4 bases, leaving 5 bases of the junction unmatched. This CDR3 is 15 amino acids long. Per germline, CDR1 SGHAT and CDR2 FQNNGV. The chain's CDR3 is CASSSGQGWTDTQYF. CDR3 nucleotides: TGTGCCAGCAGCTCCGGACAGGGGTGGACAGATACGCAGTATTTT.

The chain carries TRBV27 and TRBJ2-1; tentatively, D is TRBD2 (5 bases). CDR3 size: 14 residues. V was pared by 6 bases and J by 7 bases, with 16 bases between. Germline lookup yields CDR1 MNHEY and CDR2 SMNVEV (reference sequence). The CDR3 here is CASRLEVGRNEQFF. CDR3 DNA sequence: TGTGCCAGCAGACTAGAAGTAGGGCGGAATGAGCAGTTCTTC.

This clone was detected only a few times. The V and J genes are TRBV7-2 and TRBJ2-7; D remains ambiguous. The CDR3 extends over 13 amino acids. Trimming shortened V by 2 bases and J by 0 bases, and 5 bases separated the two germline ends. Germline values: CDR1 SGHTA, CDR2 FQGNSA. The CDR3 DNA reads TGTGCCAGCAGCTTATTTACCTCCTACGAGCAGTACTTC. It is translated as CASSLFTSYEQYF.

This clone was detected only once. V gene TRBV7-8 combines with J gene TRBJ2-5; D possibly matches TRBD1 or TRBD2 (5 bases each). The germline gives CDR1 SGHVS, CDR2 FQNEAQ. The V and J ends lost 1 base and 2 bases respectively, with 8 bases between them. The CDR3 is 14 residues long. This CDR3 is CASSLDGGQETQYF. CDR3 nucleotides: TGTGCCAGCAGCTTAGATGGGGGACAAGAGACCCAGTACTTC. The entire variable domain, with the rest obtained from reference TRBV7-8 and TRBJ2-5, is as follows: GAGVSQSPRYKVAKRGQDVALRCDPISGHVSLFWYQQALGQGPEFLTYFQNEAQLDKSGLPSDRFFAERPEGSVSTLKIQRTQQEDSAVYLCASSLDGGQETQYFGPGTRLLVL.

This sequence joins TRBV5-1 and TRBJ2-7; 7 nucleotides align to TRBD2. The trim removed 1 base at V and 1 base at J, leaving 8 bases unmatched. This CDR3 contains 16 residues. Germline V gene lookup returns CDR1 SGHRS and CDR2 YFSETQ. CDR3 protein: CASSLNPGLQSYEQYF. The DNA of the CDR3 is TGCGCCAGCAGCTTGAATCCGGGACTACAATCCTACGAGCAGTACTTC.

This clone has a single count. The genes are TRBV3-1 (or the pseudogene TRBV3-2) and TRBJ2-3, with TRBD1 matching over 9 bases. The germline V gene has CDR1 LGHDT and CDR2 YNNKEL (reference sequence). The CDR3 runs to 14 residues. V shed 4 bases and J 6 bases; nucleotides not matched to a gene: 5. CDR3 nucleotides: TGTGCCAGCAGCCGGGACAGGGAAATTGATACGCAGTATTTT. This sequence encodes CASSRDREIDTQYF.

Only a few counts were recorded for this clone. The chain joins TRBV30 to TRBJ1-5; weak D call: TRBD1 (6 bases). The V and J ends lost 0 bases and 7 bases respectively, with 16 bases between them. Germline-derived CDR1 and CDR2 are GTSNPN and SVGIG (reference sequence). There are 15 residues in the CDR3. The CDR3 DNA is TGTGCCTGGAGTGTACCGGTGGGGGCTGGGCAGCCCCAGCATTTT. Its protein product is CAWSVPVGAGQPQHF. Complete variable domain (other parts from reference TRBV30 and TRBJ1-5): SQTIHQWPATLVQPVGSPLSLECTVEGTSNPNLYWYRQAAGRGLQLLFYSVGIGQISSEVPQNLSASRPQDRQFILSSKKLLLSDSGFYLCAWSVPVGAGQPQHFGDGTRLSIL.

Only one count was recorded for this clone. This chain links TRBV7-2 with TRBJ1-6, with a weak D call TRBD1 (5 bases). V was shortened by 3 bases and J by 9 bases, with 18 bases between the two germline ends. Germline V gene sequence: CDR1 SGHTA, CDR2 FQGNSA. This CDR3 has 16 residues. The CDR3 nucleotides are TGTGCCAGCAGCTTGGCCCCCGGGGGTTTTGGTTCACCCCTCCACTTT. Translated, it gives CASSLAPGGFGSPLHF.

This clone is medium-sized (0.01 to 0.1%) by share. The rearrangement links TRBV2 to TRBJ2-3; the D gene is possibly TRBD2 (6 bases). Germline V gene data show CDR1 as SNHLY and CDR2 as FYNNEI. The V end was cut by 6 bases, the J end by 5 bases, with 15 bases between. This CDR3 has 14 residues. The CDR3 region is CASSAAGWEDTQYF. The DNA for the CDR3 is TGTGCCAGCAGCGCCGCGGGGTGGGAAGATACGCAGTATTTT. Full variable domain (rest looked up from reference TRBV2 and TRBJ2-3): EPEVTQTPSHQVTQMGQEVILRCVPISNHLYFYWYRQILGQKVEFLVSFYNNEISEKSEIFDDQFSVERPDGSNFTLKIRSTKLEDSAMYFCASSAAGWEDTQYFGPGTRLTVL.

This sequence joins TRBV27 and TRBJ2-7; D gene ambiguous. V gave up 4 bases and J gave up 3 bases, with 10 bases separating them. Per germline, CDR1 MNHEY and CDR2 SMNVEV (reference sequence). This CDR3 region has 13 residues. CDR3 coding DNA: TGTGCCAGCAGTTATGGTCAACACTACGAGCAGTACTTC. This sequence encodes CASSYGQHYEQYF.

This clone was counted once. The chain links TRBV3-1 (or the pseudogene TRBV3-2) to TRBJ2-2; D call uncertain. The CDR3 is made up of 15 amino acids. Per germline, CDR1 LGHDT and CDR2 YNNKEL (reference sequence). The V end lost 1 base, the J end lost 3 bases, and 9 bases lay between the germline ends. CDR3 sequence: CASSQVGAHTGELFF. The CDR3 coding sequence is TGTGCCAGCAGCCAAGTTGGTGCGCACACCGGGGAGCTGTTTTTT.

The rearrangement links TRBV2 to TRBJ1-5, with D unclear. Germline CDR1 is SNHLY and CDR2 is FYNNEI. This CDR3 has 14 residues. V was pared by 3 bases and J by 2 bases, with 8 bases between. CDR3: CASSEGWGNQPQHF. The CDR3 bases are TGTGCCAGCAGTGAGGGATGGGGCAATCAGCCCCAGCATTTT.

This chain connects TRBV19 to TRBJ2-7; TRBD2 might be the D (6 bases). Between the trimmed V and J ends, which lost 3 bases and 6 bases, there was a span of 9 bases. The germline V gene encodes CDR1 LNHDA and CDR2 SQIVND (reference sequence). The length of the CDR3 is 12 residues. CDR3 region: CASSIAGREQYF. CDR3 in DNA: TGTGCCAGTAGTATCGCGGGGCGCGAGCAGTACTTC. Combining the CDR3 with reference TRBV19 and TRBJ2-7 gives the whole variable domain DGGITQSPKYLFRKEGQNVTLSCEQNLNHDAMYWYRQDPGQGLRLIYYSQIVNDFQKGDIAEGYSVSREKKESFPLTVTSAQKNPTAFYLCASSIAGREQYFGPGTRLTVT.

V usage is TRBV28 and J usage is TRBJ2-4; D gene uncertain. The length of the CDR3 is 14 residues. CDR1 MDHEN and CDR2 SYDVKM come from the germline V gene. V was shortened by 8 bases and J by 0 bases, with 11 bases between the two germline ends. CDR3 region: CASQTRVAKNIQYF. CDR3 nucleotides: TGTGCCAGCCAAACTCGGGTAGCCAAAAACATTCAGTACTTC.

The rearrangement joins TRBV10-1 to TRBJ1-1; 7 bases line up with TRBD1. CDR1 and CDR2 (germline): WNHNN, SYGVQD (reference sequence). V lost 6 bases, J lost 1 base, and 5 bases stayed unmatched. The CDR3 consists of 14 residues. As DNA, the CDR3 is TGCGCCAGCAGGCCAGGGGGGGCGAACACTGAAGCTTTCTTT. This sequence encodes CASRPGGANTEAFF.

This clone was seen only a few times. The chain employs TRBV6-6 and TRBJ2-5; the D gene is possibly TRBD2 (6 bases). The CDR3 sequence is 14 residues long. CDR1 is MNHNY, CDR2 SVGAGI, per germline (reference sequence). Trimming left V 7 bases short and J 5 bases short, with 17 bases between. CDR3: CASKGHGGRETQYF. As DNA, the CDR3 is TGTGCCAGCAAAGGGCATGGAGGGAGGGAGACCCAGTACTTC.